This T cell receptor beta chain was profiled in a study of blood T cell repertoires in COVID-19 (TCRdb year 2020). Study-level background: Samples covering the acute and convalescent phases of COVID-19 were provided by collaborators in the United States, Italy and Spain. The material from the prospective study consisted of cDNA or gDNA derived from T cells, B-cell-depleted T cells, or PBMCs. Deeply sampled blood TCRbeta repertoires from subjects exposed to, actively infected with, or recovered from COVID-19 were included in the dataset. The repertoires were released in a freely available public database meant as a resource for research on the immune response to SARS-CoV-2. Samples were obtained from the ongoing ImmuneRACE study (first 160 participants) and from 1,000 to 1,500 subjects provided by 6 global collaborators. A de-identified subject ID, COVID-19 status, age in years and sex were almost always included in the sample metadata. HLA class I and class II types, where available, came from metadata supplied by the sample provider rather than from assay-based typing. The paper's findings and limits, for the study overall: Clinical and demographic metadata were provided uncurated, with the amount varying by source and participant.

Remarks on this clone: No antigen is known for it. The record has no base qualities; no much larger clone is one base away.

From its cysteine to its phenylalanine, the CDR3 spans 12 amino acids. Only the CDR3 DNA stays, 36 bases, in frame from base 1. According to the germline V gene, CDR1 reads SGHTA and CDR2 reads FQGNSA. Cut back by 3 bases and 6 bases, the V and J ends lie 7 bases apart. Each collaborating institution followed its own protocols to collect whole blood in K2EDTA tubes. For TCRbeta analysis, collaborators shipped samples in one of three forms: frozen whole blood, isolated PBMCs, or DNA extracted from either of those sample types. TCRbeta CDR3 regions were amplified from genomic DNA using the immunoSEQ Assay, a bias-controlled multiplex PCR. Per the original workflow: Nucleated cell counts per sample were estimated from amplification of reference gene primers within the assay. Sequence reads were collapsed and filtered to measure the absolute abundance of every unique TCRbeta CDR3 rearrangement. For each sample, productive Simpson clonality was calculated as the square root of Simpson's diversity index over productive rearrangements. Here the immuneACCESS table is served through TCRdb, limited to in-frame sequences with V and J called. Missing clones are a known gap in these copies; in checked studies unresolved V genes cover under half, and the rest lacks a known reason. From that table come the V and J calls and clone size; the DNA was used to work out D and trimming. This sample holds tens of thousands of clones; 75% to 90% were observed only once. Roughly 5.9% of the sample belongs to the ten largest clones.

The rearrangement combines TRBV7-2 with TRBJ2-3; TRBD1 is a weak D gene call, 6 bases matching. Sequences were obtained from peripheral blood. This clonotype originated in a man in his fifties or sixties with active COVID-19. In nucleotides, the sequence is TGTGCCAGCAGCTTCCAGGGGGATACGCAGTATTTT. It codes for CASSFQGDTQYF.